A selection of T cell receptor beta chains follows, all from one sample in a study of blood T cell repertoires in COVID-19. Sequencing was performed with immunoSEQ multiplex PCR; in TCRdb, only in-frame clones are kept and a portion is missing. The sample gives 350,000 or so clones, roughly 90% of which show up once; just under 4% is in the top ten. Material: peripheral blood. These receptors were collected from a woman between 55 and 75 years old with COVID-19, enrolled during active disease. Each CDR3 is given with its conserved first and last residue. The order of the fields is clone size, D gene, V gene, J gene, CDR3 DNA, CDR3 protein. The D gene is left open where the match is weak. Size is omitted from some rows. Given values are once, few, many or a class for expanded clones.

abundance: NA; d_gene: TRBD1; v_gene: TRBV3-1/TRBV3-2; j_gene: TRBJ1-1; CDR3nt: TGTGCCAGCAGCCCGAAGCCGGACAGGGCCAACACTGAAGCTTTCTTT; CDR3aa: CASSPKPDRANTEAFF
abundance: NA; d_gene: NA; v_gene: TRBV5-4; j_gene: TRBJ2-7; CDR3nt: TGTGCCGGGGGATTCAGGGGGGCAAACGAGCAGTACTTC; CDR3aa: CAGGFRGANEQYF
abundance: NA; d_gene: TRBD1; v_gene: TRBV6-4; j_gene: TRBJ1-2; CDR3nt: TGTGCCAGCAGTCGGACAGGAGGGGACTATGGCTACACCTTC; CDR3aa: CASSRTGGDYGYTF
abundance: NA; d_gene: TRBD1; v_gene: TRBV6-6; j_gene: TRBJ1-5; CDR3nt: TGTGCCAGCAGGGGGACAGGGAGGCCAAATCAGCCCCAGCATTTT; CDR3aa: CASRGTGRPNQPQHF
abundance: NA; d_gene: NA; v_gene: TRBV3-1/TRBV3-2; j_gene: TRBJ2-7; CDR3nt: TGTGCCAGCAGCCAAGCCCCGGGGGTGCCGACCGGACGACCCTACGAGCAGTACTTC; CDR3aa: CASSQAPGVPTGRPYEQYF
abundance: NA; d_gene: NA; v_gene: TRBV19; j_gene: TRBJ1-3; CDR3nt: TGTGCCAGTAGTATAAGCGGCGGTCTCTCTGGAAACACCATATATTTT; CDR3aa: CASSISGGLSGNTIYF
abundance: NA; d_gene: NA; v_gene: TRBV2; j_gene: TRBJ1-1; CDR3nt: TGTGCCAGCAGCTCACAGGGGAACACTGAAGCTTTCTTT; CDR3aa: CASSSQGNTEAFF
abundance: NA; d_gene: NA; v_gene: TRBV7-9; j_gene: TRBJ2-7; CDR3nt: TGTGCCAGCAGCACTCTATCCTACGAGCAGTACTTC; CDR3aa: CASSTLSYEQYF
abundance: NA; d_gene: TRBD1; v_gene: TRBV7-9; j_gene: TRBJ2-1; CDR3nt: TGTGCCAGCAGCTCGACGACAGGGAATAATGAGCAGTTCTTC; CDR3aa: CASSSTTGNNEQFF
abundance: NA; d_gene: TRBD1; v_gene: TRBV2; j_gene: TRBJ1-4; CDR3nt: TGTGCCGGGCGACAGGGGCGAGCTAATGAAAAACTGTTTTTT; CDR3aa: CAGRQGRANEKLFF
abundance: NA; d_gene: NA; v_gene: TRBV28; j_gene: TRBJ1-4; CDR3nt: TGTGCCAGCAGTCCCTCGGGACTGATCTTCTCAACTAATGAAAAACTGTTTTTT; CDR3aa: CASSPSGLIFSTNEKLFF
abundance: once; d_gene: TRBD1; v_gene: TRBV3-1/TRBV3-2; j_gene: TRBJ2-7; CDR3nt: TGTGCCAGCAGCCAAGCTGGGACAGGGAAAGAGCAGTACTTC; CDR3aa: CASSQAGTGKEQYF
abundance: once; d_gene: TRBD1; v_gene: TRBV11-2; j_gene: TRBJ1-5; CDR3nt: TGTGCCAGCAGCTCGGGACAGGGGAATCAGCCCCAGCATTTT; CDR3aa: CASSSGQGNQPQHF
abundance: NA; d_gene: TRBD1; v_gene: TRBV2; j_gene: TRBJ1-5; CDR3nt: TGTGCCAGTGCAGCGGGACAGGGCCAGCCCCAGCATTTT; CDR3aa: CASAAGQGQPQHF
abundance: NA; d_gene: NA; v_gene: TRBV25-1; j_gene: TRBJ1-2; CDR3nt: TGTGCCAGCAGCCCCTGGACTCCGGGCTATGGCTACACCTTC; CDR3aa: CASSPWTPGYGYTF
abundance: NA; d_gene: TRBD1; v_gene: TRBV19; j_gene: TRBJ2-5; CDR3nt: TGTGCCAGTAGCTATCGCGCTCAGGGGGTGGCGGAGACCCAGTACTTC; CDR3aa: CASSYRAQGVAETQYF
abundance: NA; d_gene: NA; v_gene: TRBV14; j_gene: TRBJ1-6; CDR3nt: TGTGCCAGCAGCCAAGGACAGTTATTGTTGGGTTCACCCCTCCACTTT; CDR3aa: CASSQGQLLLGSPLHF
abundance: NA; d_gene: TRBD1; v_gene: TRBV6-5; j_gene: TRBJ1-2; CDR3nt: TGTGCCAGCAGTCAGACAGGGGTAGCTGGCTACACCTTC; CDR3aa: CASSQTGVAGYTF
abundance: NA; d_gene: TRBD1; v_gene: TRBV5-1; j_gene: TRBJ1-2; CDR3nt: TGCGCCAGCAGACTAGAGACAGGGGGTTATGGCTACACCTTC; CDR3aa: CASRLETGGYGYTF
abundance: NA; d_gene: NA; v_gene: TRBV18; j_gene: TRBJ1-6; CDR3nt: TGTGCCAGCTCACCCGGGCAGGGTGAACGTTCACCCCTCCACTTT; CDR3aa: CASSPGQGERSPLHF
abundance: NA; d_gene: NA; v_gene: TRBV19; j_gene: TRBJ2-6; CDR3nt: TGTGCCAGTAGAAGAGGCGCCGGGGCCAACGTCCTGACTTTC; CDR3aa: CASRRGAGANVLTF
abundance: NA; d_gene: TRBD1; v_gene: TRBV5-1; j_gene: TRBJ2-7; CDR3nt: TGCGCCAGCAGCCAAACAGGGGGAGACTACGAGCAGTACTTC; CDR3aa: CASSQTGGDYEQYF
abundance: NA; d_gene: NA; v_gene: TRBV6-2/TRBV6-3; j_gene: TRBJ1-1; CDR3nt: TGTGCCAGCAGTTCGCCGGACAGCCCTATGAACACTGAAGCTTTCTTT; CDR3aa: CASSSPDSPMNTEAFF
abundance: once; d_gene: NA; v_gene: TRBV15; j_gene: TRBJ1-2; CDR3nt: TGTGCCACCAGCAGACCCCCGGGGGGTACTAACTATGGCTACACCTTC; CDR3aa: CATSRPPGGTNYGYTF
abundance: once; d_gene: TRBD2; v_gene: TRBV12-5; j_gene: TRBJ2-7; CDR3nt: TGTGCTAGTGGCGACCCCGGGACTAGCGGTCCCTACGAGCAGTACTTC; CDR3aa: CASGDPGTSGPYEQYF
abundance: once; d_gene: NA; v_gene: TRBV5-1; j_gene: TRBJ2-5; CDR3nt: TGCGCCAGCAGCTTGGGTACGGGGAGGGAGACCCAGTACTTC; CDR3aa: CASSLGTGRETQYF
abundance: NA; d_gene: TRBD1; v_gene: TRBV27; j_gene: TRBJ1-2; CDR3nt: TGTGCCAGCAGTTTAACCCTAACAGGGGCTACCTATGGCTACACCTTC; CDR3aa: CASSLTLTGATYGYTF
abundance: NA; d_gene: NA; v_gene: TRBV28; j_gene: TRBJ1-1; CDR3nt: TGTGCCAGCATCAGCAGCACAGGGTGGGGGACTGAAGCTTTCTTT; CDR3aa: CASISSTGWGTEAFF
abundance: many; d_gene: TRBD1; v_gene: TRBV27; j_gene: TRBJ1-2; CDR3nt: TGTGCCAGCAGTTTCCGGACAGGGGGCGCAAATGGCTACACCTTC; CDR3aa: CASSFRTGGANGYTF
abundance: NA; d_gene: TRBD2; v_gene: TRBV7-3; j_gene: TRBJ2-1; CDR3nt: TGTGCCAGCAGCCCACGCGCCGGGACTAGCGGATACAATGAGCAGTTCTTC; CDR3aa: CASSPRAGTSGYNEQFF
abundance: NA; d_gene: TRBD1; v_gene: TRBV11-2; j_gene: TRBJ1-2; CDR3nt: TGTGCCAGCAGCTTAGGCGTAGGGGGCAACTATGGCTACACCTTC; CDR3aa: CASSLGVGGNYGYTF
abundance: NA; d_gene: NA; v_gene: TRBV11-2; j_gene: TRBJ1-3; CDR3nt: TGTGCCAGCAGCCTTAGCCTTCCTGGAAACACCATATATTTT; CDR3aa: CASSLSLPGNTIYF
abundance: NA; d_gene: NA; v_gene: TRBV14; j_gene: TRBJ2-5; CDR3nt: TGTGCCAGCAGGCGAACAGGGTCCGGAGAGACCCAGTACTTC; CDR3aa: CASRRTGSGETQYF
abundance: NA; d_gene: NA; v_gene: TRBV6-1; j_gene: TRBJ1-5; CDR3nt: TGTGCCAGCAGTGAAGGTGGTACCTATGCAAATCAGCCCCAGCATTTT; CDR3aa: CASSEGGTYANQPQHF
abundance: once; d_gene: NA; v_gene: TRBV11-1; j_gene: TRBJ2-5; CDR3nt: TGTGCCAGCAGCTTAGCATGGTCCGGAGAGACCCAGTACTTC; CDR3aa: CASSLAWSGETQYF
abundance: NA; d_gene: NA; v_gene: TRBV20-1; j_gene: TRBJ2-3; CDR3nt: TGCAGTGCAAGTAGCGGAGGGGTTAGCACAGATACGCAGTATTTT; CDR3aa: CSASSGGVSTDTQYF
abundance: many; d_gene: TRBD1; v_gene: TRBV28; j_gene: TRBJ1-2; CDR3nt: TGTGCCAGCAGTTTATTTGAGGGGGCGGAAGGCTACACCTTC; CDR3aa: CASSLFEGAEGYTF
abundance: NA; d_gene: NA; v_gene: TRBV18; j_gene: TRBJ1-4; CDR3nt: TGTGCCAGCTCACCAGGGGGCAATGAAAAACTGTTTTTT; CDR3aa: CASSPGGNEKLFF
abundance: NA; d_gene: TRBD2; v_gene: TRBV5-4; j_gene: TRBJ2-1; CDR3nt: TGTGCCAGTTCACCGGGACTAGCATCCAATGAGCAGTTCTTC; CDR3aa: CASSPGLASNEQFF
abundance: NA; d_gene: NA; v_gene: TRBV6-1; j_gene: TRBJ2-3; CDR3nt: TGTGCCAGCAGTGAAGAGGGGCCAGATACGCAGTATTTT; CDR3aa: CASSEEGPDTQYF
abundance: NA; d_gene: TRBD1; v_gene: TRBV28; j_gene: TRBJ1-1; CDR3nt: TGTGCCAGCACCTTACAGGGGGCATCGGGGAACACTGAAGCTTTCTTT; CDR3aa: CASTLQGASGNTEAFF
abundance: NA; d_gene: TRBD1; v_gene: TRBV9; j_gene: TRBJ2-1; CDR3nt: TGTGCCAGCAGCGTCGGGACAGGGACCCCCTACAATGAGCAGTTCTTC; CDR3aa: CASSVGTGTPYNEQFF
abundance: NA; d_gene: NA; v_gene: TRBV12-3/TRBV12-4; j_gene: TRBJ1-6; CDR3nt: TGTGCCAGCAGGCCTTTACGGGATTCACCCCTCCACTTT; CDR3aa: CASRPLRDSPLHF
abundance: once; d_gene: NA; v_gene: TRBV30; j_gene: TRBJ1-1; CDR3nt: TGTGCCTGGAGTACAGGGTTGCAAGCTTTCTTT; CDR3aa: CAWSTGLQAFF
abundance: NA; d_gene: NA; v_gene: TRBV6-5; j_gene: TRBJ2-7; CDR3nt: TGTGCCAGCATTGTCGCCTACGAGCAGTACTTC; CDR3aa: CASIVAYEQYF
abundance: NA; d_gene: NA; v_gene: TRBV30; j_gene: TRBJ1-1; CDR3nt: TGTGCCTGGAGTCCGGAGGCGAACCTTGAAGCTTTCTTT; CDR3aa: CAWSPEANLEAFF
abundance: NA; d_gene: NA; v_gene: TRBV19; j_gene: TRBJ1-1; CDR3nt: TGTGCCAGTAGTATCGGCAGGGGAAACACTGAAGCTTTCTTT; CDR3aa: CASSIGRGNTEAFF
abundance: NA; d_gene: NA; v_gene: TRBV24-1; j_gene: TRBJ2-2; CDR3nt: TGTGCCACCAGTGACCACCCCCAGGGTCCGAACACCGGGGAGCTGTTTTTT; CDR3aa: CATSDHPQGPNTGELFF
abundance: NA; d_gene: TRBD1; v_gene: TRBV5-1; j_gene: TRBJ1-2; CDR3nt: TGCGCCAGCAGCCCTGGGACAGCGGCTGGCTACACCTTC; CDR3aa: CASSPGTAAGYTF
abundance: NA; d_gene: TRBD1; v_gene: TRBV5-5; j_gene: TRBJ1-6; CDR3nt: TGTGCCAGCAGCCCCCCCCGGGACAGTGAATATAATTCACCCCTCCACTTT; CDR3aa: CASSPPRDSEYNSPLHF
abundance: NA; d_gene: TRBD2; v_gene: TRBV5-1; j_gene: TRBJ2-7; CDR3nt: TGCGCCAGCAGCTTCCGCGGGGGTACCTACGAGCAGTACTTC; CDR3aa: CASSFRGGTYEQYF
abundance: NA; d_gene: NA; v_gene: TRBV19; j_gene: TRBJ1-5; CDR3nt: TGTGCCAGTAGTATAGATGCAGGGATAAGGCAGCCCCAGCATTTT; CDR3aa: CASSIDAGIRQPQHF
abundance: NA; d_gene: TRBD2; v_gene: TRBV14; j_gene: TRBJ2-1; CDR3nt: TGTGCCAGCAGCCAAGTTCTCCTAGCGGGGGGGTACAATGAGCAGTTCTTC; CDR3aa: CASSQVLLAGGYNEQFF
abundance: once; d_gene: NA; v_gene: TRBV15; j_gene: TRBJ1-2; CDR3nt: TGTGCCACCAGCAGAGATCAGGGTGACTATGGCTACACCTTC; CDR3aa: CATSRDQGDYGYTF
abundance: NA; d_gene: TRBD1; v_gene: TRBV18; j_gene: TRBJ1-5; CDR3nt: TGTGCCAGCTCACTACAGGGGGCTGACAATCAGCCCCAGCATTTT; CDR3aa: CASSLQGADNQPQHF